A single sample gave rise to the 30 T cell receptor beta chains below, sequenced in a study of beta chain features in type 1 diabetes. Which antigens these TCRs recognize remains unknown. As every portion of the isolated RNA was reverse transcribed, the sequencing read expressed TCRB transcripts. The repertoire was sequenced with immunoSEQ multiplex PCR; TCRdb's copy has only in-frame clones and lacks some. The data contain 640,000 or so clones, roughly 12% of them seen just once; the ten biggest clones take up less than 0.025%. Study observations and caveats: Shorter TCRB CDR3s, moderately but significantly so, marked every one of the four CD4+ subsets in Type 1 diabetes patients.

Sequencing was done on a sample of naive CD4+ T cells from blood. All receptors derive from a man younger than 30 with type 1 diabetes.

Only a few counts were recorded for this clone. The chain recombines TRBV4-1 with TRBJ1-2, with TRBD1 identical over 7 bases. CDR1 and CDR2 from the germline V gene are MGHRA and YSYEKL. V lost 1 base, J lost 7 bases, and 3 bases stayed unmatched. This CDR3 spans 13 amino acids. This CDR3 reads CASSQAQGGGYTF. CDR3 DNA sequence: TGCGCCAGCAGCCAAGCTCAGGGGGGTGGCTACACCTTC.

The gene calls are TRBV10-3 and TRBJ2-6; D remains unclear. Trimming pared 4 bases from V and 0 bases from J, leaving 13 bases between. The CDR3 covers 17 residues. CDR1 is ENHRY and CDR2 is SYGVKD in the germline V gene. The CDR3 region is CAISVGSLSSGANVLTF. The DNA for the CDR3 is TGTGCCATCAGTGTCGGCAGCTTGAGCTCTGGGGCCAACGTCCTGACTTTC.

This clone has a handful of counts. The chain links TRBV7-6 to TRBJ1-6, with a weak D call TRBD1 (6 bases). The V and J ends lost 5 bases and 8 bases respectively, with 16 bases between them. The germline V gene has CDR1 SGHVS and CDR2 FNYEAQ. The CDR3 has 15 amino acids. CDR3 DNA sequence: TGTGCCAGCAGCCTGTCACAGGGTGGAGATTCACCCCTCCACTTT. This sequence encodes CASSLSQGGDSPLHF.

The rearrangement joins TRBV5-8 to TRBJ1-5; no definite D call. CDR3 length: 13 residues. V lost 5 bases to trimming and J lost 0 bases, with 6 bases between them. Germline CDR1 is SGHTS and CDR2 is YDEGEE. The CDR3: CASRQPSNQPQHF. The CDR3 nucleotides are TGTGCCAGCAGGCAGCCTAGCAATCAGCCCCAGCATTTT.

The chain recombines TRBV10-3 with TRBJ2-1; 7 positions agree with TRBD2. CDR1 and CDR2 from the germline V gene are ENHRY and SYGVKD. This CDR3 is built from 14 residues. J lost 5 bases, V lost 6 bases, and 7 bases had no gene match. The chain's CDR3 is CAIRGLETDNEQFF. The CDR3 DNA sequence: TGTGCCATCAGAGGACTAGAGACAGACAATGAGCAGTTCTTC.

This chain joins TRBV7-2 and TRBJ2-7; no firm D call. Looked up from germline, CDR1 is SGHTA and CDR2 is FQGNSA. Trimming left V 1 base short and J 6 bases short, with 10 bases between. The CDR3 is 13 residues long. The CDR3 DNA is TGTGCCAGCAGCTTAGGAGGCAGGCCCGAGCAGTACTTC. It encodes CASSLGGRPEQYF.

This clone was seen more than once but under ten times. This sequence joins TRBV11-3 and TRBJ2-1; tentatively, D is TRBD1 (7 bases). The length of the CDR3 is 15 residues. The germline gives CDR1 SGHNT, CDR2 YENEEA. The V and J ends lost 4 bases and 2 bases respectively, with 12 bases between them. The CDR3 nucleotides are TGTGCCAGCAGCTCCACAGGGGAGGCCTACAATGAGCAGTTCTTC. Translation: CASSSTGEAYNEQFF. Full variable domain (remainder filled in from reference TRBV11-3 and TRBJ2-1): EAGVVQSPRYKIIEKKQPVAFWCNPISGHNTLYWYLQNLGQGPELLIRYENEEAVDDSQLPKDRFSAERLKGVDSTLKIQPAELGDSAVYLCASSSTGEAYNEQFFGPGTRLTVL.

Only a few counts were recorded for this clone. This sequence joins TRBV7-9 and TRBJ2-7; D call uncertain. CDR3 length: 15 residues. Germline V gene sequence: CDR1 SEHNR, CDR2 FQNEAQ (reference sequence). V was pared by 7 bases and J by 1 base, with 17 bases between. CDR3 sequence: CASTPKGPTSYEQYF. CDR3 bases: TGTGCCAGCACCCCGAAAGGGCCCACTTCCTACGAGCAGTACTTC.

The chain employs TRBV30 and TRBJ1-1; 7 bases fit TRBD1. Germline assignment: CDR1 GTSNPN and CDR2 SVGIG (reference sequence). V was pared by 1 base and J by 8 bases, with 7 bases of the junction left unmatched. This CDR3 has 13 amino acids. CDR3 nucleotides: TGTGCCTGGAGTGAGTTTTCGGGACAGGAAGCTTTCTTT. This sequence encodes CAWSEFSGQEAFF. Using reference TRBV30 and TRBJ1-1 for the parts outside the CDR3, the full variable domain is SQTIHQWPATLVQPVGSPLSLECTVEGTSNPNLYWYRQAAGRGLQLLFYSVGIGQISSEVPQNLSASRPQDRQFILSSKKLLLSDSGFYLCAWSEFSGQEAFFGQGTRLTVV.

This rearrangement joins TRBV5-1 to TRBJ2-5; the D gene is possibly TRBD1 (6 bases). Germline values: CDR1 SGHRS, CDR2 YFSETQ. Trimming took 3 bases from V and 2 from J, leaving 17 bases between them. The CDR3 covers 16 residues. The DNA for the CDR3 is TGCGCCAGCAGCTCACTTAGGAGAGGGGGACAAGAGACCCAGTACTTC. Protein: CASSSLRRGGQETQYF. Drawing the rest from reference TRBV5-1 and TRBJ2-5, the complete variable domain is KAGVTQTPRYLIKTRGQQVTLSCSPISGHRSVSWYQQTPGQGLQFLFEYFSETQRNKGNFPGRFSGRQFSNSRSEMNVSTLELGDSALYLCASSSLRRGGQETQYFGPGTRLLVL.

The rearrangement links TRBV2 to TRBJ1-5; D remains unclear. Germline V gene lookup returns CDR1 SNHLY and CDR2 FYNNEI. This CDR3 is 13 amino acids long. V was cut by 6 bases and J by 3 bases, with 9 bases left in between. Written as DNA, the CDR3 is TGTGCCAGCAGGGGCACTTACAATCAGCCCCAGCATTTT. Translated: CASRGTYNQPQHF.

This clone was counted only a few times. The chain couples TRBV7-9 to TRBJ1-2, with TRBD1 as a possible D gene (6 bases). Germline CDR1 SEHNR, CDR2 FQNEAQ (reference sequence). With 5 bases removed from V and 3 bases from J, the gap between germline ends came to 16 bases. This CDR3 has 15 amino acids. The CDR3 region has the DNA TGTGCCAGCAGCCCTGGGGCAGGGGAGGACTATGGCTACACCTTC. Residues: CASSPGAGEDYGYTF.

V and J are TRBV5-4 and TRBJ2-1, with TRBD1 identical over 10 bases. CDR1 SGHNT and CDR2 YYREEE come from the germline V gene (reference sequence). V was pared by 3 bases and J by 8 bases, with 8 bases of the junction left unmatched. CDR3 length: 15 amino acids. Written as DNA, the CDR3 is TGTGCCAGCAGCTCCGCCGGGACAGGGGCGTATGAGCAGTTCTTC. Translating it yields CASSSAGTGAYEQFF.

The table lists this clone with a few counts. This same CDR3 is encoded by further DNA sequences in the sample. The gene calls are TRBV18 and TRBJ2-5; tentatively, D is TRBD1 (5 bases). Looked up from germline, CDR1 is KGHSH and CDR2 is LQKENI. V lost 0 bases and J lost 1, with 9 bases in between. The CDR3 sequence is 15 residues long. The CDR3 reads CASSPPGQRQETQYF. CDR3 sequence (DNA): TGTGCCAGCTCACCACCTGGACAACGCCAAGAGACCCAGTACTTC.

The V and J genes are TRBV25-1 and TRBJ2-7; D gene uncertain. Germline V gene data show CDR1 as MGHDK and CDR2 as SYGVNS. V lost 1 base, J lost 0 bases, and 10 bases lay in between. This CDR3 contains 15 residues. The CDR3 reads CASSEFGRGSYEQYF. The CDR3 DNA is TGTGCCAGCAGTGAATTTGGCCGCGGCTCCTACGAGCAGTACTTC.

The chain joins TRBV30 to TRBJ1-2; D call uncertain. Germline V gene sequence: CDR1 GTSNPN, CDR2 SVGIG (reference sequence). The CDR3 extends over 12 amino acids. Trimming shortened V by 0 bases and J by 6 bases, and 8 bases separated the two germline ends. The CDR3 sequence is CAWSVTVNGYTF. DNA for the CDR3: TGTGCCTGGAGTGTCACAGTAAATGGCTACACCTTC.

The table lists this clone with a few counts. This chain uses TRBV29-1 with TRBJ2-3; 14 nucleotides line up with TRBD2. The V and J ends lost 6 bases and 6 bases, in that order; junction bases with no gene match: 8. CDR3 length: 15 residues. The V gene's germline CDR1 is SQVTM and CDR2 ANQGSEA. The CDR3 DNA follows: TGCAGCGTAGATAGACTAGCGGGGGGGACGGATACGCAGTATTTT. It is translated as CSVDRLAGGTDTQYF.

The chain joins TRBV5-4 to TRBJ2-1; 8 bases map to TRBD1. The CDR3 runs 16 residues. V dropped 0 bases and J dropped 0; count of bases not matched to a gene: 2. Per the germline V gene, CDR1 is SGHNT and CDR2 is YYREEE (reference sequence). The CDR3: CASSLGGTGSYNEQFF. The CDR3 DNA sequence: TGTGCCAGCAGCTTGGGGGGGACAGGCTCCTACAATGAGCAGTTCTTC.

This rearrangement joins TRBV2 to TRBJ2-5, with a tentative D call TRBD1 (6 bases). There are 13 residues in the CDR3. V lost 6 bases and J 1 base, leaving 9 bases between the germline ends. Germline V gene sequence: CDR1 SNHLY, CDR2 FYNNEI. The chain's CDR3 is CASRAGVQETQYF. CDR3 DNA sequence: TGTGCCAGCAGGGCAGGGGTCCAAGAGACCCAGTACTTC.

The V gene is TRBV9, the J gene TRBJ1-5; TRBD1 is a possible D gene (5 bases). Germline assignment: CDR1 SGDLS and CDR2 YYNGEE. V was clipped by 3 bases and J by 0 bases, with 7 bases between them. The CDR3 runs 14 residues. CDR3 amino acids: CASSGQGSNQPQHF. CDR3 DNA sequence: TGTGCCAGCAGCGGGCAGGGTAGCAATCAGCCCCAGCATTTT.

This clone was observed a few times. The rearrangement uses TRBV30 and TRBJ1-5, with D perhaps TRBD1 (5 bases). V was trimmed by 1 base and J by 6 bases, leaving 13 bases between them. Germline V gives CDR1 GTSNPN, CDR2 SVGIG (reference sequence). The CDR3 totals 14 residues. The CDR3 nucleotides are TGTGCCTGGAGTGCGACAGTTCGGGGTCAGCCCCAGCATTTT. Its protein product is CAWSATVRGQPQHF.

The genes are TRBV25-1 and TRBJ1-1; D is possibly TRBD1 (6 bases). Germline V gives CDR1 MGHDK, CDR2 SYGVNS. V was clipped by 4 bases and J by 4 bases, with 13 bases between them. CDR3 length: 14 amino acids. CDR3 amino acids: CASSGTGFTTEAFF. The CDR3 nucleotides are TGTGCCAGCAGTGGCACAGGGTTTACCACTGAAGCTTTCTTT. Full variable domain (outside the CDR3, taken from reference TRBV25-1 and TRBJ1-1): EADIYQTPRYLVIGTGKKITLECSQTMGHDKMYWYQQDPGMELHLIHYSYGVNSTEKGDLSSESTVSRIRTEHFPLTLESARPSHTSQYLCASSGTGFTTEAFFGQGTRLTVV.

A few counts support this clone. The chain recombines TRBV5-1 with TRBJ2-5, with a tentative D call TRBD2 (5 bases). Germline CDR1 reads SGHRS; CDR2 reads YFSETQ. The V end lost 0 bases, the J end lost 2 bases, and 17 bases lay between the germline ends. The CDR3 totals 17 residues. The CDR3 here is CASSLGGDGVLQETQYF. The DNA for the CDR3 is TGCGCCAGCAGCTTGGGCGGTGACGGGGTGCTTCAAGAGACCCAGTACTTC.

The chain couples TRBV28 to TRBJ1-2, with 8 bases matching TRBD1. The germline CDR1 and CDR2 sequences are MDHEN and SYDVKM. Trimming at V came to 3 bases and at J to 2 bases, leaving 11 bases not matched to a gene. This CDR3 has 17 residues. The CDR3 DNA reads TGTGCCAGCAGTTTGGCGGGACAGGCCTTTACAAACTATGGCTACACCTTC. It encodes CASSLAGQAFTNYGYTF.

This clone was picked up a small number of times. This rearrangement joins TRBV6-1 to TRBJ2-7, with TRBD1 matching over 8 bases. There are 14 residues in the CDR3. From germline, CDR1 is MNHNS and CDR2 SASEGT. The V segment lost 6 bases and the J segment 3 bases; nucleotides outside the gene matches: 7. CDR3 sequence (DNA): TGTGCCAGCAGACTTTGGACAGGGAGCTACGAGCAGTACTTC. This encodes CASRLWTGSYEQYF.

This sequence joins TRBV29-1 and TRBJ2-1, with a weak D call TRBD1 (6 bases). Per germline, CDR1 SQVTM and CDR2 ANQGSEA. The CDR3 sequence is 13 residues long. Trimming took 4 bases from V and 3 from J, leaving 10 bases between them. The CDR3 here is CSVGGTLYNEQFF. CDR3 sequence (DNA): TGCAGCGTTGGGGGGACACTCTACAATGAGCAGTTCTTC.

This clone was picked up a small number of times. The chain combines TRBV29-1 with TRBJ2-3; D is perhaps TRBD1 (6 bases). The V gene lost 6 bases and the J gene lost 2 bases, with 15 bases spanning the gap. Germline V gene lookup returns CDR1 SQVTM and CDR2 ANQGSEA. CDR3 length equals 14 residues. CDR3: CSVQTGSYTDTQYF. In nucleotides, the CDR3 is TGCAGCGTACAAACAGGGTCTTACACAGATACGCAGTATTTT.

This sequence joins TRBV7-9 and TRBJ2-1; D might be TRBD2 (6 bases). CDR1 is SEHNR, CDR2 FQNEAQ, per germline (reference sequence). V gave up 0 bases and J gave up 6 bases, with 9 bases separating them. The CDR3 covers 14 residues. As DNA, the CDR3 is TGTGCCAGCAGCTTAGCGGCGGGGCCCAATGAGCAGTTCTTC. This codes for CASSLAAGPNEQFF.

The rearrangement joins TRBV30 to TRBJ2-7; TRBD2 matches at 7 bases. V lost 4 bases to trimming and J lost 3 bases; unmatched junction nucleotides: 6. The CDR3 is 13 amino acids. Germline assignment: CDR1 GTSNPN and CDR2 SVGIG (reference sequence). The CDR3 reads CAWNLGEGYEQYF. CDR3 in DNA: TGTGCCTGGAACCTAGGGGAGGGCTACGAGCAGTACTTC.

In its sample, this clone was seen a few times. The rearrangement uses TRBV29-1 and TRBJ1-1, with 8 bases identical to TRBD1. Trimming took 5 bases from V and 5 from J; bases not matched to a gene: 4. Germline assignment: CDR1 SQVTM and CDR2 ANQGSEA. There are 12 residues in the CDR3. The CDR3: CSVTRQGTEAFF. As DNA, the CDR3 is TGCAGCGTTACCAGACAGGGGACTGAAGCTTTCTTT. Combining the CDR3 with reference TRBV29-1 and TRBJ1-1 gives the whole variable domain SAVISQKPSRDICQRGTSLTIQCQVDSQVTMMFWYRQQPGQSLTLIATANQGSEATYESGFVIDKFPISRPNLTFSTLTVSNMSPEDSSIYLCSVTRQGTEAFFGQGTRLTVV.